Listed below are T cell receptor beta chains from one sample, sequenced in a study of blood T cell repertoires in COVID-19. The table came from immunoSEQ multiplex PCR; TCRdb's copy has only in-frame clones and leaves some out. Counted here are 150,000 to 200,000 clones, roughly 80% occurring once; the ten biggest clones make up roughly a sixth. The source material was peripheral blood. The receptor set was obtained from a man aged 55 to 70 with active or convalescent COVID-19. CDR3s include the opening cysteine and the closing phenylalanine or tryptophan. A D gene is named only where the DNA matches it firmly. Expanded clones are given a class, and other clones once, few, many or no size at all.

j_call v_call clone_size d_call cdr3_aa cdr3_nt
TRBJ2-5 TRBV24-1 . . CATSRAGAQETQYF TGTGCCACCAGTAGGGCAGGGGCGCAAGAGACCCAGTACTTC
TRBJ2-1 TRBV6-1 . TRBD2 CASSETSGRYSDEQFF TGTGCCAGCAGTGAGACTAGCGGGAGATATAGCGATGAGCAGTTCTTC
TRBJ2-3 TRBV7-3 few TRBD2 CASSRTPGLANDTQYF TGTGCCAGCAGCCGTACTCCGGGACTAGCTAATGATACGCAGTATTTT
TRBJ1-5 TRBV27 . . CASTASPYQAQHF TGTGCCAGCACCGCCTCCCCCTATCAAGCCCAGCATTTT
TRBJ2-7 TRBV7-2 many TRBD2 CASSLGLAASYEQYF TGTGCCAGCAGCTTGGGACTAGCGGCCTCCTACGAGCAGTACTTC
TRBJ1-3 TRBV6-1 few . CASSDRQLFLSGNTIYF TGTGCCAGCAGTGACCGACAACTTTTCCTCTCTGGAAACACCATATATTTT
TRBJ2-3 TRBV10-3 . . CAIGGVHTSPSTDTQYF TGTGCCATCGGAGGAGTCCATACTAGCCCATCCACAGATACGCAGTATTTT
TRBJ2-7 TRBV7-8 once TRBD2 CASSPVAGGPNEQYF TGTGCCAGCAGCCCAGTAGCGGGAGGGCCCAACGAGCAGTACTTC
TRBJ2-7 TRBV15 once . CATSRDQGPYEQYF TGTGCCACCAGCAGAGATCAGGGCCCCTACGAGCAGTACTTC
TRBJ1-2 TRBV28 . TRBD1 CASRTGGIDGYTF TGTGCCAGCCGGACAGGGGGCATCGATGGCTACACCTTC
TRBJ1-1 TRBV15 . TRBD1 CATSGAGGRGKAEAFF TGTGCCACCAGCGGGGCAGGGGGCCGGGGTAAAGCTGAAGCTTTCTTT
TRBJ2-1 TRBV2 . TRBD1 CASSRDSNSYNEQFF TGTGCCAGCAGTCGGGACAGTAATTCCTACAATGAGCAGTTCTTC
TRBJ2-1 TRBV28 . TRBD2 CASSTTSASSYNEQFF TGTGCCAGCAGTACAACTAGCGCTAGCTCCTACAATGAGCAGTTCTTC
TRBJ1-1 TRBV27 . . CASRRYTENTEAFF TGTGCCAGCAGACGCTATACAGAGAACACTGAAGCTTTCTTT
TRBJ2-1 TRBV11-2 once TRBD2 CASSLSPSISGGLGVF TGTGCCAGCAGCTTAAGCCCTAGTATTAGCGGGGGGCTCGGGGTCTTC
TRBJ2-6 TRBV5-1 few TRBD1 CASSFIGQGARGANVLTF TGCGCCAGCAGCTTCATTGGACAGGGGGCGCGGGGGGCCAACGTCCTGACTTTC
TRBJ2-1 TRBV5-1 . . CASSFLQGGGNNEQFF TGCGCCAGCAGCTTCTTACAGGGGGGAGGGAACAATGAGCAGTTCTTC